This TCR beta chain was sequenced for a study of identical twins. Study-level points and caveats: Cross-sectional statistics, not tracking of the same donors, supported the conclusions.

Germline CDR1 and CDR2: MNHEY and SVGAGI. V dropped 5 bases and J dropped 3 bases, with 8 bases sitting between them. The CDR3 sequence is 12 residues long. In its sample, this clonotype was seen many times. As yet, its antigen is unknown. A single record per CDR3 protein comes from TCRdb applying MiXCR to the 5' RACE reads. The data hold roughly 280,000 distinct CDR3 sequences, with 8.5% to 9.5% observed a single time. These data also featured in a second study, about yellow fever vaccine responses in identical twins.

The sample comprised CD8+ T cells sorted from blood. This sequence joins TRBV6-5 and TRBJ2-7, with TRBD2 as a possible D gene (5 bases). This receptor was obtained from a woman in her late teens or twenties in good health. CDR3 sequence (DNA): TGTGCCAGCAGTCCCGAGGGCTACGAGCAGTACTTC. It encodes CASSPEGYEQYF.